The rows below give T cell receptor beta chains drawn from one sample of a study of blood T cell repertoires in COVID-19. The protocol was immunoSEQ multiplex PCR, while the TCRdb copy is restricted to in-frame clones and leaves out a portion. The table shows about 260,000 clones, with over 80% occurring only once. The sample was peripheral blood. The source of these receptors is a woman aged 70-85 years with COVID-19, enrolled during active disease. Both conserved end residues are part of each CDR3. The D gene is left open where the match is weak. Expanded clones are given a class, and other clones once, few, many or no size at all.

>.|.|TRBV15|TRBJ1-2
CATSSKGVGYTF
TGTGCCACCAGCAGCAAGGGGGTTGGCTACACCTTC
>.|.|TRBV11-3|TRBJ1-4
CASSSLTLGGKLFF
TGTGCCAGCAGCTCCCTTACCCTCGGGGGAAAACTGTTTTTT
>.|TRBD2|TRBV14|TRBJ2-2
CASAGLAGTGELFF
TGTGCCAGCGCAGGACTAGCGGGGACCGGGGAGCTGTTTTTT
>.|.|TRBV5-1|TRBJ2-7
CASSLQQGPYEQYF
TGCGCCAGCAGCTTGCAACAGGGCCCCTACGAGCAGTACTTC
>.|.|TRBV12-3/TRBV12-4|TRBJ2-7
CASSLDPLEQYF
TGTGCCAGCAGTTTAGACCCCCTAGAGCAGTACTTC
>once|.|TRBV4-2|TRBJ2-2
CASSQGLAKTGELFF
TGTGCCAGCAGCCAGGGACTGGCCAAAACCGGGGAGCTGTTTTTT
>.|.|TRBV6-5|TRBJ1-5
CASSSRRDQPQHF
TGTGCCAGCAGTTCCCGACGGGATCAGCCCCAGCATTTT
>.|TRBD1|TRBV19|TRBJ1-2
CASSDGTGRANYGYTF
TGTGCCAGTAGTGATGGGACAGGGAGAGCTAACTATGGCTACACCTTC
>.|.|TRBV3-1/TRBV3-2|TRBJ1-2
CASSPGYGYTF
TGTGCCAGCAGCCCGGGTTATGGCTACACCTTC
>.|.|TRBV11-3|TRBJ2-1
CASSLAEALQFF
TGTGCCAGCAGCTTAGCGGAGGCCCTGCAGTTCTTC
>.|.|TRBV2|TRBJ2-7
CASSEQGQASYEQYF
TGTGCCAGCAGTGAACAGGGCCAAGCCTCCTACGAGCAGTACTTC
>once|TRBD1|TRBV5-5|TRBJ1-5
CASSLRGQEQPQHF
TGTGCCAGCAGCTTGAGGGGGCAAGAGCAGCCCCAGCATTTT
>.|TRBD2|TRBV13|TRBJ2-6
CASRGVHSGANVLTF
TGTGCCAGCCGGGGGGTGCACTCTGGGGCCAACGTCCTGACTTTC
>few|.|TRBV15|TRBJ1-1
CATRRDFTEAFF
TGTGCCACCAGGCGGGACTTTACTGAAGCTTTCTTT
>.|TRBD2|TRBV7-3|TRBJ2-2
CASSPRSSGNTGELFF
TGTGCCAGCAGCCCCCGATCTAGCGGAAACACCGGGGAGCTGTTTTTT